This T cell receptor (beta chain) was obtained from a study of beta chain features in type 1 diabetes. General study points: Moderately but significantly shorter TCRB CDR3s were found in Type 1 diabetes patients in all four CD4+ subsets. Naive, central memory and regulatory TCRB repertoires appeared more similar among patients than healthy donors. Fewer junction insertions and more nucleotide deletions appeared in type 1 diabetes patients.

The sequenced template was cDNA made from the entire isolated RNA. Profiled with immunoSEQ multiplex PCR; TCRdb holds only in-frame clones, not every one. The sample carries 300,000 to 400,000 clones, around a tenth recorded once. CD45RO/CCR7/CD25/CD127/CD95/CD27 sorting isolated CD4+ naive, central memory, regulatory and stem cell-like memory cells. The V gene's germline CDR1 is SGHTA and CDR2 FQGNSA. The V gene end was trimmed by 0 bases and the J gene end by 0 bases; junction bases not matched to a gene: 2. The CDR3 extends over 17 amino acids. This clone was observed many times. The antigen is not known.

The material sequenced was central memory CD4+ T cells from blood. The J gene is TRBJ2-6, the V gene TRBV7-2; 7 bases align to TRBD1. This sequence was found in a man in his thirties or forties with type 1 diabetes. The CDR3 protein is CASSLAGQSSGANVLTF. CDR3 coding DNA: TGTGCCAGCAGCTTAGCGGGACAGTCCTCTGGGGCCAACGTCCTGACTTTC.